This TCR beta chain derives from a study of CD4 and CD8 cells across lung adenocarcinoma regions. In germline, CDR1 is LGHNT, CDR2 FRNRAP. There are 16 residues in the CDR3. V was clipped by 5 bases and J by 1 base, with 17 bases between them. This clonotype was recorded once. TCRdb reprocessed the PCR reads via MiXCR and lists one record per CDR3 protein. The repertoire consists of several thousand distinct CDR3 sequences, with roughly 53% occurring once and the leading ten covering around 97%. This TCR was recovered from a male donor with lung adenocarcinoma. The CD4 and CD8 labels of this study may be unreliable. The chain is built from TRBV12-5 and TRBJ2-5; tentatively, D is TRBD1 (8 bases). The sequenced sample was CD8+ T cells from the center of a lung tumor. The CDR3 reads CASGPGQGGGQETQYF. CDR3 in DNA: TGTGCTAGTGGTCCTGGACAGGGCGGGGGCCAAGAGACCCAGTACTTC.